A single sample gave rise to the 24 T cell receptor beta chains below, sequenced in a study of radiotherapy plus CTLA-4 blockade in lung cancer. Profiled with immunoSEQ multiplex PCR; TCRdb holds only in-frame clones, not every one. The sample includes 110,000 or so clones, 78% seen only once; the top ten take 4.5% to 5.5%. The sequenced sample was peripheral blood, obtained from a patient treated with radiotherapy plus ipilimumab. These receptors all stem from a human donor with non-small cell lung cancer who had a partial response to radiotherapy plus ipilimumab.

This chain links TRBV5-1 with TRBJ2-2; 7 bases fit TRBD1. Losses at the gene ends were 0 bases for V and 4 bases for J; bases not matched to a gene: 3. The CDR3 consists of 15 residues. CDR1 is SGHRS and CDR2 is YFSETQ in the germline V gene. The CDR3 spells CASSLVAGGTGELFF. CDR3 nucleotides: TGCGCCAGCAGCTTGGTGGCAGGGGGCACCGGGGAGCTGTTTTTT.

This clone has only one observation. The chain is built from TRBV6-5 and TRBJ1-2; maybe TRBD1 (5 bases). This CDR3 region has 13 residues. Germline CDR1 and CDR2: MNHEY and SVGAGI. Trimming pared 7 bases from V and 8 bases from J, leaving 17 bases between. CDR3 sequence (DNA): TGTGCCAGCACCGAGTCAGGGCTATTCGGCTACACCTTC. Translated: CASTESGLFGYTF.

The CDR3 here is CASSLATGGPVDTQYF. The CDR3 nucleotides read TGTGCCAGCAGCTTGGCTACGGGAGGGCCGGTAGATACGCAGTATTTT. The chain joins TRBV5-5 to TRBJ2-3, with TRBD2 identical over 8 bases. The CDR3 covers 16 residues. Germline V gene data show CDR1 as SGHKS and CDR2 as YYEKEE (reference sequence). V shed 0 bases, J shed 5 bases, and the junction held 8 bases outside the gene matches.

The V call is TRBV2, the J call TRBJ1-6; the D is unclear. The CDR3 sequence is 18 residues long. V lost 5 bases and J lost 0, with 17 bases in between. The germline gives CDR1 SNHLY, CDR2 FYNNEI. The CDR3 spells CASSTRIGGSSYNSPLHF. CDR3 in DNA: TGTGCCAGCAGTACCCGGATAGGCGGAAGCTCCTATAATTCACCCCTCCACTTT.

This chain connects TRBV14 to TRBJ1-1; D is possibly TRBD1 (5 bases). V dropped 3 bases and J dropped 0 bases, with 8 bases sitting between them. CDR3 length: 14 residues. Looked up from germline, CDR1 is SGHDN and CDR2 is FVKESK. The CDR3 region has the DNA TGTGCCAGCAGCCACGAGACAGTGAACACTGAAGCTTTCTTT. Translation: CASSHETVNTEAFF.

The rearrangement uses TRBV4-3 and TRBJ2-5; 7 nucleotides agree with TRBD2. J gave up 5 bases and V 4 bases, and 4 bases lay outside the gene matches. This CDR3 has 13 residues. Germline CDR1 and CDR2: LGHNA and YSLEER. CDR3 DNA sequence: TGCGCCAGCAGCCCGGGGGGAAGGGAGACCCAGTACTTC. Its translation is CASSPGGRETQYF.

The chain joins TRBV2 to TRBJ2-1, with TRBD1 as a possible D gene (6 bases). Germline CDR1 is SNHLY and CDR2 is FYNNEI. V shed 8 bases and J shed 8 bases, with 13 bases lying between them. This CDR3 comprises 12 residues. The CDR3 loop reads CASGTGIYEQFF. The CDR3 nucleotides are TGTGCCAGCGGCACAGGGATATATGAGCAGTTCTTC.

This clone has only one observation. This chain joins TRBV30 and TRBJ2-1; TRBD1 matches 12 bases. The CDR3 runs to 18 residues. Trimming took 4 bases from V and 7 from J; bases not matched to a gene: 17. CDR1 and CDR2 from the germline V gene are GTSNPN and SVGIG (reference sequence). CDR3 sequence (DNA): TGTGCCTGGACCCGACGAGGCGGGACAGGGGGCATATTGAATGAGCAGTTCTTC. Amino acid sequence: CAWTRRGGTGGILNEQFF.

This clone was observed once. Distinct nucleotide sequences in the sample also encode this CDR3. The V call is TRBV28, the J call TRBJ1-2, with TRBD1 as a possible D gene (6 bases). From germline, CDR1 is MDHEN and CDR2 SYDVKM. CDR3 length equals 14 residues. V lost 5 bases, J lost 1 base, and 11 bases lay in between. Here the CDR3 reads CASSPPGVNYGYTF. The CDR3 nucleotides are TGTGCCAGCAGTCCCCCAGGGGTTAACTATGGCTACACCTTC.

This sequence joins TRBV2 and TRBJ1-1; D perhaps matches TRBD1 (6 bases). This CDR3 has 13 amino acids. Between the trimmed V and J ends, which lost 4 bases and 1 base, there was a span of 7 bases. Germline V CDR1 and CDR2: SNHLY, FYNNEI. The CDR3 DNA sequence: TGTGCCAGCAGTGTAGGGGGGAACACTGAAGCTTTCTTT. Protein product: CASSVGGNTEAFF.

This chain links TRBV6-6 with TRBJ1-2; TRBD1 aligns across 8 bases. The CDR3 is 16 residues long. The germline V gene has CDR1 MNHNY and CDR2 SVGAGI (reference sequence). The V segment lost 6 bases and the J segment 4 bases; nucleotides outside the gene matches: 13. CDR3 loop: CASRRFLTDRGYGYTF. The DNA for the CDR3 is TGTGCCAGCAGGAGATTCTTAACCGACAGGGGCTATGGCTACACCTTC.

The chain links TRBV6-5 to TRBJ2-7, with 11 bases lining up with TRBD1. V shed 4 bases, J shed 4 bases, and the junction held 6 bases outside the gene matches. CDR1 is MNHEY, CDR2 SVGAGI, per germline. The CDR3 length is 15 residues. CDR3 DNA: TGTGCCAGCAGTTTTCCGGACAGGGGGCGATACGAGCAGTACTTC. Encoded protein: CASSFPDRGRYEQYF.

The chain links TRBV7-3 to TRBJ2-5, with D possibly TRBD2 on 6 matching bases. Germline CDR1 SGHTA, CDR2 FQGTGA. Trimming cost V 0 bases and J 7 bases, with 9 bases left between them. The CDR3 sequence is 13 residues long. Here the CDR3 reads CASSLTEGSTQYF. As DNA, the CDR3 is TGTGCCAGCAGCTTAACGGAGGGTTCGACCCAGTACTTC.

The chain has TRBV7-8 and TRBJ1-2; D is unclear. The CDR3 runs 13 residues. The V gene's germline CDR1 is SGHVS and CDR2 FQNEAQ. V lost 1 base to trimming and J lost 8 bases, with 11 bases between them. CDR3 protein: CASSLVRESGYTF. CDR3 DNA sequence: TGTGCCAGCAGCTTAGTAAGAGAGAGCGGCTACACCTTC.

This clone was found a few times. The gene calls are TRBV6-6 and TRBJ1-6; TRBD1 matches at 7 bases. The V and J ends lost 5 bases and 4 bases, in that order; junction bases with no gene match: 5. CDR1 and CDR2 (germline): MNHNY, SVGAGI (reference sequence). The CDR3 runs 15 residues. DNA of the CDR3: TGTGCCAGCAGTCCCTCGGGACAGTATAATTCACCCCTCCACTTT. Protein sequence: CASSPSGQYNSPLHF.

The chain links TRBV6-6 to TRBJ2-7; maybe TRBD2 (5 bases). In germline, CDR1 is MNHNY, CDR2 SVGAGI (reference sequence). Trimming cost V 0 bases and J 6 bases, with 12 bases left between them. The CDR3 consists of 14 residues. The CDR3 region has the DNA TGTGCCAGCAGTTACTCGTTGGCGGCGGGCGAGCAGTACTTC. Translation gives CASSYSLAAGEQYF.

The chain carries TRBV19 and TRBJ2-2, with no clear D. This CDR3 has 15 amino acids. The V gene lost 3 bases and the J gene lost 6 bases, with 14 bases spanning the gap. Germline V gives CDR1 LNHDA, CDR2 SQIVND (reference sequence). The CDR3 spells CASSISPPRPGELFF. The CDR3 coding sequence is TGTGCCAGTAGTATTAGCCCTCCTCGTCCCGGGGAGCTGTTTTTT.

The rearrangement uses TRBV6-5 and TRBJ2-2, with D uncertain. The CDR3 sequence is 12 residues long. V was shortened by 5 bases and J by 13 bases, with 14 bases between the two germline ends. In germline, CDR1 is MNHEY, CDR2 SVGAGI. The CDR3 DNA follows: TGTGCCAGCAGTAACGACAACTTACGGCTGTTTTTT. As protein: CASSNDNLRLFF.

Only a few counts were recorded for this clone. The V and J genes are TRBV9 and TRBJ1-6; perhaps TRBD1 as D (5 bases). The V end was cut by 0 bases, the J end by 0 bases, with 10 bases between. The germline V gene encodes CDR1 SGDLS and CDR2 YYNGEE. This CDR3 has 17 amino acids. The CDR3 sequence is CASSVDADSSYNSPLHF. CDR3 nucleotide sequence: TGTGCCAGCAGCGTAGATGCAGACAGCTCCTATAATTCACCCCTCCACTTT.

V usage is TRBV30 and J usage is TRBJ2-1; 8 bases are shared with TRBD1. This CDR3 is 17 amino acids long. V dropped 5 bases and J dropped 0; count of bases not matched to a gene: 12. Germline values: CDR1 GTSNPN, CDR2 SVGIG (reference sequence). The CDR3 nucleotides are TGTGCCTGGGCAGGACAGGGATTGATTAGCTCCTACAATGAGCAGTTCTTC. This codes for CAWAGQGLISSYNEQFF.

This clone has just one count. V is TRBV4-2 and J is TRBJ2-7; 9 nucleotides match TRBD2. Unmatched junction bases numbered 4, after V lost 1 base and J lost 0 bases. In germline, CDR1 is LGHNA, CDR2 YNFKEQ. This CDR3 comprises 16 residues. CDR3 DNA sequence: TGTGCCAGCAGCCAAGCCGGGACTAGCTTCTCCTACGAGCAGTACTTC. Protein product: CASSQAGTSFSYEQYF.

This chain joins TRBV5-6 and TRBJ1-2; 7 nucleotides agree with TRBD1. V gave up 4 bases and J gave up 6 bases; unmatched junction bases: 6. Germline V gives CDR1 SGHDT, CDR2 YYEEEE. The CDR3 is 13 amino acids. The CDR3 sequence is CASSEQGLHGYTF. For the CDR3, the DNA is TGTGCCAGCAGCGAACAGGGGCTCCATGGCTACACCTTC.

In DNA, the CDR3 is TGCAGCGTTGAACAGGGCCCCTACAATGAGCAGTTCTTC. Protein sequence: CSVEQGPYNEQFF. The chain combines TRBV29-1 with TRBJ2-1; the D gene is possibly TRBD1 (5 bases). This CDR3 comprises 13 residues. Deletions cut 2 bases from V and 2 bases from J, with 7 bases between. CDR1 is SQVTM and CDR2 is ANQGSEA in the germline V gene.

The rearrangement uses TRBV4-1 and TRBJ2-1; D perhaps matches TRBD2 (6 bases). CDR3 length: 14 amino acids. With 4 bases removed from V and 1 base from J, the gap between germline ends came to 8 bases. Per the germline V gene, CDR1 is MGHRA and CDR2 is YSYEKL. CDR3 sequence: CASSPAGSYNEQFF. CDR3 bases: TGCGCCAGCAGCCCGGCGGGGTCCTACAATGAGCAGTTCTTC.